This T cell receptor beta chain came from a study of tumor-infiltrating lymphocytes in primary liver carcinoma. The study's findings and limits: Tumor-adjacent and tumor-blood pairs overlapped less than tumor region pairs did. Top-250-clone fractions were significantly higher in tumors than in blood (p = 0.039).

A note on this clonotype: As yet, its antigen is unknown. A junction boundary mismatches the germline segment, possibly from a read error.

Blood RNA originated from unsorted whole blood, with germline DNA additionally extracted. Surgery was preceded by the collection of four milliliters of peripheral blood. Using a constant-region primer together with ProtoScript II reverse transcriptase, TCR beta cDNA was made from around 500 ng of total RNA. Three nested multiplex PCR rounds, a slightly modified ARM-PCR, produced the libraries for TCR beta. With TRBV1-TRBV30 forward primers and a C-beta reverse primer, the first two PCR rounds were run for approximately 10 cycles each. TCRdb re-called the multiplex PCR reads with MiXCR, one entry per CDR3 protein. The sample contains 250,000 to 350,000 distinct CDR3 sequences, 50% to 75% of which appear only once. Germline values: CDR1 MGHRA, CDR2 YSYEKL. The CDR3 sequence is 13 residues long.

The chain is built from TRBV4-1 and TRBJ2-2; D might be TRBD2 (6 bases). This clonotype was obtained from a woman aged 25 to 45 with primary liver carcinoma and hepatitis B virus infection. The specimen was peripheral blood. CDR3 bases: TGCGCCAGTGTAGGGAGGCACACCGGGGAGCTGTTATTT. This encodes CASVGRHTGELLF.